The clone carrying this T cell receptor (beta chain) was detected only a few times. Its antigen is undetermined. CD4+CD25+CD127- Tregs, CD4+CD25- non-Tregs, CD4 and CD8 cells were sorted. The data were taken from a study of Tregs in tolerant kidney transplant recipients. Whole-study results and caveats: Biological reproducibility was not directly addressed in this study. Validation in larger populations is needed because few patients were studied. Tregs expanded with activated donor B cells seemed most donor-specific.

The CDR3 sequence is 13 residues long. Trimming left V 5 bases short and J 8 bases short, with 15 bases between. The germline V gene encodes CDR1 MNHEY and CDR2 SMNVEV (reference sequence). The table came from immunoSEQ multiplex PCR; TCRdb's copy has only in-frame clones and leaves some out. This table holds 200,000 to 300,000 clones, around 81% found once. The chain carries TRBV27 and TRBJ1-1; unclear D gene. The sequenced sample was CD4+ T cells from blood. This TCR derives from a human donor in good health. The CDR3 here is CASSPAAGTEAFF. The CDR3 nucleotides read TGTGCCAGCAGTCCTGCGGCAGGTACAGAAGCTTTCTTT.